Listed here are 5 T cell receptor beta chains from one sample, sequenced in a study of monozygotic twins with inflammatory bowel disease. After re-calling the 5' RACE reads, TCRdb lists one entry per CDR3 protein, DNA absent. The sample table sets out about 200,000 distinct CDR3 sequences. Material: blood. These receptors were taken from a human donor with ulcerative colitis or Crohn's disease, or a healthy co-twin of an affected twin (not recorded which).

The chain's CDR3 is CASSLSELYSNQPQHF. This chain connects TRBV28 to TRBJ1-5. Germline V lookup: CDR1 MDHEN, CDR2 SYDVKM. The CDR3 length is 16 residues.

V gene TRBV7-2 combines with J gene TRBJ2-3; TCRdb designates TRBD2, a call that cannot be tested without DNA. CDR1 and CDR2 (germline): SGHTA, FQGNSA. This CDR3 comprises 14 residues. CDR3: CASSSLGEADTQYF.

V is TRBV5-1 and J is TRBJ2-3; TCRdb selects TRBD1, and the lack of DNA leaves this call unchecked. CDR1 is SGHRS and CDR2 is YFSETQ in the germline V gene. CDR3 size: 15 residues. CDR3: CASSPGHSNGDTQYF.

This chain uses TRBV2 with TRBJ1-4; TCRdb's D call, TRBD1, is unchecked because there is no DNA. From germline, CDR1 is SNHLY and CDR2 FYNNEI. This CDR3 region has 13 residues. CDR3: CASSRGAKGKLFF.

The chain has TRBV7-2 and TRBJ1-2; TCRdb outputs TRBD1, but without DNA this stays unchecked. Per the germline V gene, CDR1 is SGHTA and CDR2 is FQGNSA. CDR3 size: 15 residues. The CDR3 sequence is CASSLLTTGGWGYTF.